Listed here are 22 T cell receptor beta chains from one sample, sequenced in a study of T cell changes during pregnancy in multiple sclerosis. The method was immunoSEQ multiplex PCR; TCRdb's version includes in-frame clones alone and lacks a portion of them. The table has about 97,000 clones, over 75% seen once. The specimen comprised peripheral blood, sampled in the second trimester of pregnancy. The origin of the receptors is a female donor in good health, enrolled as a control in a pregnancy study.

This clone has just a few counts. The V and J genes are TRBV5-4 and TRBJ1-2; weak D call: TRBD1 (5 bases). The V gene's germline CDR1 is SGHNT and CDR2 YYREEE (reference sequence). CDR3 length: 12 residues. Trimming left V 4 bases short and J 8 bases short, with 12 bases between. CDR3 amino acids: CASSTSGHGYTF. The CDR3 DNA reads TGTGCCAGCAGCACATCAGGGCACGGCTACACCTTC.

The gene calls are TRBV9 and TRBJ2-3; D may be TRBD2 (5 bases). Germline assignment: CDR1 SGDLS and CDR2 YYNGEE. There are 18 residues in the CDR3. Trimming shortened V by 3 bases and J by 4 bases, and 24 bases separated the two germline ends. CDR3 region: CASSAKLGSLEGPDTQYF. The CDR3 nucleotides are TGTGCCAGCAGCGCCAAACTGGGGAGTTTAGAAGGGCCAGATACGCAGTATTTT.

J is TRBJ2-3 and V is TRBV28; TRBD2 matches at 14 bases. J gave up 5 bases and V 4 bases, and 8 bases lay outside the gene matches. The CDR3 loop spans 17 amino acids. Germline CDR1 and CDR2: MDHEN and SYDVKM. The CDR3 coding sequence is TGTGCCAGCAGTTCACCGACTAGCGGGGGGGCCGGAGATACGCAGTATTTT. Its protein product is CASSSPTSGGAGDTQYF. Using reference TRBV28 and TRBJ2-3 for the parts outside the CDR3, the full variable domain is DVKVTQSSRYLVKRTGEKVFLECVQDMDHENMFWYRQDPGLGLRLIYFSYDVKMKEKGDIPEGYSVSREKKERFSLILESASTNQTSMYLCASSSPTSGGAGDTQYFGPGTRLTVL.

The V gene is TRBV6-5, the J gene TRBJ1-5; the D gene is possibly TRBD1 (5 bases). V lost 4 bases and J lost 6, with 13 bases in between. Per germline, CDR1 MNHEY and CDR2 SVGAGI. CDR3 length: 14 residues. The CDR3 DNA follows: TGTGCCAGCAGTTTACAGGCGTGGGGTCAGCCCCAGCATTTT. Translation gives CASSLQAWGQPQHF.

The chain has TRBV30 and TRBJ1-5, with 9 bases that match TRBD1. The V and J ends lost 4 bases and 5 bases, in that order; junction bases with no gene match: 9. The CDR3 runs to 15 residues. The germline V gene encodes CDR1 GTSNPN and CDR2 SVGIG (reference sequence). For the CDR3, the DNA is TGTGCCTGGACTGCCGGGACAGGGTTCGATCAGCCCCAGCATTTT. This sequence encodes CAWTAGTGFDQPQHF.

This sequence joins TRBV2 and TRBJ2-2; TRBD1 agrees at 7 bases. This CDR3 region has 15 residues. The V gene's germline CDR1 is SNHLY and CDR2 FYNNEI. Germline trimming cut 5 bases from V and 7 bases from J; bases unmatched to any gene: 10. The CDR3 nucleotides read TGTGCCAGCAGTCGTTCGCTACAGGGGATCGGGGAGCTGTTTTTT. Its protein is CASSRSLQGIGELFF.

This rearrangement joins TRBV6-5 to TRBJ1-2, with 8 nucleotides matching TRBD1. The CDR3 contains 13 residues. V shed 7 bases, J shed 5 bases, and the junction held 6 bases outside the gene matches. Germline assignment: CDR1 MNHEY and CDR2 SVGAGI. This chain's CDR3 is CASTPGQVYGYTF. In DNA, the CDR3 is TGTGCCAGCACCCCGGGACAGGTTTATGGCTACACCTTC.

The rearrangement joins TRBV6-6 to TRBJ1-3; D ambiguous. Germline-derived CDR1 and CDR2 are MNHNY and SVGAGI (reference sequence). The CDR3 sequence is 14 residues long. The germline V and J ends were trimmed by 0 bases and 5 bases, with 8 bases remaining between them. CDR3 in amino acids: CASSYSRRRNTIYF. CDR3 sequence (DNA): TGTGCCAGCAGTTACTCGAGGAGAAGAAACACCATATATTTT.

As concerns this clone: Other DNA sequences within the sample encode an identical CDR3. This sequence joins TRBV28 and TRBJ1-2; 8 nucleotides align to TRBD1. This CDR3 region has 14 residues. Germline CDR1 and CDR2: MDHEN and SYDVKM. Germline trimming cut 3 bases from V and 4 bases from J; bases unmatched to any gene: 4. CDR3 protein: CASSFSDRAYGYTF. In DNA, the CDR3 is TGTGCCAGCAGTTTTTCGGACAGGGCCTATGGCTACACCTTC.

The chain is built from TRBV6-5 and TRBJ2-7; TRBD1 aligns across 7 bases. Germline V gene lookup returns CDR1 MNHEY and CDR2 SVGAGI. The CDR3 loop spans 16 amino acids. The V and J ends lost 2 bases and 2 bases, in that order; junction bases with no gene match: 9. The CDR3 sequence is CASSYPTGSGPYEQYF. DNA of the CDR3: TGTGCCAGCAGTTACCCGACAGGGAGCGGCCCCTACGAGCAGTACTTC.

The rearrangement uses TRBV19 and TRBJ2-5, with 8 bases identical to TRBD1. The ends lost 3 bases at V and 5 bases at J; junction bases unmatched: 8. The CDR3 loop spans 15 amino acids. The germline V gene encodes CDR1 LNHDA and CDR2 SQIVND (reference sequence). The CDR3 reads CASSMTGAGAETQYF. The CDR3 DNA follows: TGTGCCAGTAGTATGACAGGGGCCGGGGCGGAGACCCAGTACTTC.

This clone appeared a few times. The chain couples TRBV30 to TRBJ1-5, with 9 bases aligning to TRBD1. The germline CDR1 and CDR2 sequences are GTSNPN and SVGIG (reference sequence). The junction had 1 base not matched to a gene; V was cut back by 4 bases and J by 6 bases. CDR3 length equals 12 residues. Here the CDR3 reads CAWNRGLQPQHF. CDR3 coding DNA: TGTGCCTGGAACAGGGGGCTTCAGCCCCAGCATTTT.

This chain's CDR3 is CASSPAGSHYGYTF. Here the CDR3 DNA reads TGCGCCAGCAGCCCGGCGGGGTCTCACTATGGCTACACCTTC. The chain uses TRBV5-1 and TRBJ1-2, with no clear D. In germline, CDR1 is SGHRS, CDR2 YFSETQ. Trimming took off 4 bases at V and 3 bases at J, with 13 bases between the two ends. The CDR3 totals 14 residues.

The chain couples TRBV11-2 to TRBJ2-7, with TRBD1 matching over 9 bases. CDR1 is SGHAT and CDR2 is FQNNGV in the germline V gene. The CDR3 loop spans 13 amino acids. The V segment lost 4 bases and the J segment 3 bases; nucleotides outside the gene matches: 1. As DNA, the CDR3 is TGTGCCAGCAGCTCGACAGGGGGCTACGAGCAGTACTTC. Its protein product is CASSSTGGYEQYF.

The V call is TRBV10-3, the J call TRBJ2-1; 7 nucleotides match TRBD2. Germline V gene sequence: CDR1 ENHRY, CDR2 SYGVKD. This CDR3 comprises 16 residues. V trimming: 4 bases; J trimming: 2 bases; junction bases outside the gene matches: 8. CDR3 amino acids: CAISGLLGRAYNEQFF. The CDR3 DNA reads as TGTGCCATCAGTGGATTGCTGGGGAGGGCCTACAATGAGCAGTTCTTC.

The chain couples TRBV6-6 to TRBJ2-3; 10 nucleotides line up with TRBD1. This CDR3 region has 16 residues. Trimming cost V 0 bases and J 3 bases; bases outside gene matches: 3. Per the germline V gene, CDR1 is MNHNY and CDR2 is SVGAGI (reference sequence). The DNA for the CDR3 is TGTGCCAGCAGTTACTCGACAGGGGGCACTACAGATACGCAGTATTTT. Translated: CASSYSTGGTTDTQYF.

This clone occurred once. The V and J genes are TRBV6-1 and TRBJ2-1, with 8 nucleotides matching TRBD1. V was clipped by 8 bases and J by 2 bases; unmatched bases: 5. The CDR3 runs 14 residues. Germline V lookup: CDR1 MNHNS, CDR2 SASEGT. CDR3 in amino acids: CASLDRGPYNEQFF. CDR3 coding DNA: TGTGCCAGCCTCGACAGGGGCCCCTACAATGAGCAGTTCTTC.

CDR3 nucleotide sequence: TGTGCCAGCAGCACCGTAGGGAGGGGTGTCACAGATACGCAGTATTTT. Encoded protein: CASSTVGRGVTDTQYF. The chain has TRBV7-2 and TRBJ2-3; TRBD2 matches at 7 bases. V gave up 5 bases and J gave up 2 bases; unmatched junction bases: 10. The germline V gene encodes CDR1 SGHTA and CDR2 FQGNSA. This CDR3 spans 16 amino acids.

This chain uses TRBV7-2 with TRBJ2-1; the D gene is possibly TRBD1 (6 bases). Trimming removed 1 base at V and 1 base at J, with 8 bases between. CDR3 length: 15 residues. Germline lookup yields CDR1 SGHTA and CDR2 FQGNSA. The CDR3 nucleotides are TGTGCCAGCAGCTTAGTGCAGGGGTCCTACAATGAGCAGTTCTTC. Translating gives CASSLVQGSYNEQFF.

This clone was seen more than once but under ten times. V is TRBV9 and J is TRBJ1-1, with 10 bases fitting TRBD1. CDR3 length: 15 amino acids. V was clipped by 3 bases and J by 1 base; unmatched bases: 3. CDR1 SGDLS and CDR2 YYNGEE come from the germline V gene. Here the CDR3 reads CASSARQGANTEAFF. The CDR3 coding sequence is TGTGCCAGCAGCGCCAGACAGGGGGCGAACACTGAAGCTTTCTTT.

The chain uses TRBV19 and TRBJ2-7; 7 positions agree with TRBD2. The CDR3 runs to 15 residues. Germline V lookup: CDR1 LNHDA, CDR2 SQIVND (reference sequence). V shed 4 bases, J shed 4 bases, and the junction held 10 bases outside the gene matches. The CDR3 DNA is TGTGCCAGTAGTAGGGAGCGGGATATCGTGTACGAGCAGTACTTC. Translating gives CASSRERDIVYEQYF. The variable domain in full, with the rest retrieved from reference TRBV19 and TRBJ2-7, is DGGITQSPKYLFRKEGQNVTLSCEQNLNHDAMYWYRQDPGQGLRLIYYSQIVNDFQKGDIAEGYSVSREKKESFPLTVTSAQKNPTAFYLCASSRERDIVYEQYFGPGTRLTVT.

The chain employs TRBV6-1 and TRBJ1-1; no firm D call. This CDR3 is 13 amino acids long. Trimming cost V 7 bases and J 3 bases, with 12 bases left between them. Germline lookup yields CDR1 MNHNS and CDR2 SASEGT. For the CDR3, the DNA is TGTGCCAGCAAAAGGGTGGAGGACACTGAAGCTTTCTTT. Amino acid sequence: CASKRVEDTEAFF.